The rows below give T cell receptor beta chains drawn from one sample of a study of blood T cell repertoires in COVID-19. Sequencing used immunoSEQ multiplex PCR; TCRdb keeps in-frame clones, though not all of them. The sample lists some 130,000 clones; around 80% were seen once. Sample: peripheral blood. These receptor sequences come from a man aged 60 to 75 who had recovered from COVID-19. CDR3s include the opening cysteine and the closing phenylalanine or tryptophan. The D gene is left open where the match is weak. Clone size, where shown, is once, few, many, or a class for clones that have expanded.

v_gene,j_gene,len,abundance,d_gene,CDR3nt,CDR3aa
TRBV6-5,TRBJ2-7,15,.,TRBD1,TGTGCCAGCAGTTATCCCGGACAGGGGTCCTACGAGCAGTACTTC,CASSYPGQGSYEQYF
TRBV29-1,TRBJ2-5,13,.,.,TGCAGCGTCGGCCGACTGCGCGAAGAGACCCAGTACTTC,CSVGRLREETQYF
TRBV10-3,TRBJ1-1,14,.,.,TGTGCCATCAGGGAACAGGGAATGAACACTGAAGCTTTCTTT,CAIREQGMNTEAFF
TRBV29-1,TRBJ2-3,16,few,TRBD2,TGCAGCGTTGAAGATCCCGGACTAGCGAATACCGGTACGCAGTATTTT,CSVEDPGLANTGTQYF
TRBV14,TRBJ1-1,13,.,TRBD1,TGTGCCAGCGGATTCAACAGGGGATCTGCAGCTTTCTTT,CASGFNRGSAAFF
TRBV28,TRBJ1-5,12,.,TRBD1,TGTGCCAGTGGACAGGGGAATCAGCCCCAGCATTTT,CASGQGNQPQHF
TRBV4-1,TRBJ1-5,17,.,.,TGCGCCAGCAGCCCTCTGGGGAGGACGGAGGGCAATCAGCCCCAGCATTTT,CASSPLGRTEGNQPQHF
TRBV5-3,TRBJ2-7,14,few,.,TGTGCCAGATCCCCCCAAAGGAGCTCCTACGAGCAGTACTTC,CARSPQRSSYEQYF
TRBV7-2,TRBJ2-5,15,.,TRBD2,TGTGCCAGCAGCTTTAAACTAGCGGGAACCGAGACCCAGTACTTC,CASSFKLAGTETQYF
TRBV30,TRBJ2-7,13,few,TRBD2,TGTGCCACTAGCGGGCCGAGCTCCTACGAGCAGTACTTC,CATSGPSSYEQYF
TRBV7-2,TRBJ2-2,16,few,TRBD1,TGTGCCAGCAGCTTATCGACAGGGACCACCGGTGGGGAGCTGTTTTTT,CASSLSTGTTGGELFF
TRBV19,TRBJ2-1,13,.,TRBD1,TGTGCCAGCTCTGGACAGGGTGTCAATGAGCAGTTCTTC,CASSGQGVNEQFF
TRBV15,TRBJ1-2,17,.,TRBD1,TGTGCCACCAGCGCGCGCACCGGGACAGGGTTGAACTATGGCTACACCTTC,CATSARTGTGLNYGYTF
TRBV29-1,TRBJ2-7,12,.,.,TGCAGCGTCCAAGGGGTATCCTACGAGCAGTACTTC,CSVQGVSYEQYF
TRBV4-3,TRBJ2-1,17,.,TRBD2,TGCGCCAGCAGCCAAGATTGGGCGGGAGGGCCCAGCAATGAGCAGTTCTTC,CASSQDWAGGPSNEQFF
TRBV4-3,TRBJ1-4,15,once,.,TGCGCCAGCAGCCAATTCGCAGGGGTGAATGAAAAACTGTTTTTT,CASSQFAGVNEKLFF
TRBV19,TRBJ2-1,15,.,TRBD2,TGTGCCAGTAGTACCGGGACTAGCGGGAACAATGAGCAGTTCTTC,CASSTGTSGNNEQFF
TRBV7-6,TRBJ1-3,17,.,TRBD1,TGTGCCAGCAGCCGCAATCCGGGACAGGGAACTGGAAACACCATATATTTT,CASSRNPGQGTGNTIYF
TRBV18,TRBJ2-3,11,.,.,TGTGCCAGCTCTTCGGGAGATACGCAGTATTTT,CASSSGDTQYF
TRBV7-2,TRBJ1-1,15,.,TRBD1,TGTGCCAGCAGTAGGGACAGGGACGTGATCACTGAAGCTTTCTTT,CASSRDRDVITEAFF
TRBV6-2/TRBV6-3,TRBJ1-4,17,.,.,TGTGCCAGCAGTCCACTTGGACAGACTTCAACTAATGAAAAACTGTTTTTT,CASSPLGQTSTNEKLFF
TRBV11-2,TRBJ2-3,14,.,TRBD1,TGTGCCAGCAGCCGGGACAGGACCACAGATACGCAGTATTTT,CASSRDRTTDTQYF
TRBV11-3,TRBJ2-1,15,.,TRBD2,TGTGCCAGCAGCCCGAGACTAGCGGATTACAATGAGCAGTTCTTC,CASSPRLADYNEQFF
TRBV7-3,TRBJ2-1,16,.,TRBD2,TGTGCCAGCAGCCGGACTAGCGGGAGGCGCCACAATGAGCAGTTCTTC,CASSRTSGRRHNEQFF
TRBV27,TRBJ2-7,16,once,TRBD2,TGTGCCAGCAGTGTCGGACTAGCGGGAGTAGAATACGAGCAGTACTTC,CASSVGLAGVEYEQYF
TRBV30,TRBJ2-7,14,once,.,TGTGCCTGGAGTGTCGGGGGGCCGACCTACGAGCAGTACTTC,CAWSVGGPTYEQYF
TRBV10-3,TRBJ1-1,15,once,TRBD1,TGTGCCATCACCCTGGGACAGGGCATGAACACTGAAGCTTTCTTT,CAITLGQGMNTEAFF
TRBV28,TRBJ2-7,16,.,TRBD2,TGTGCCAGCAGGCCCTCTCTGCGGGGGGATTCCTACGAGCAGTACTTC,CASRPSLRGDSYEQYF
TRBV19,TRBJ2-6,17,.,TRBD1,TGTGCCAGTAACCCCGGACAGGGTTTAACCGGGGCCAACGTCCTGACTTTC,CASNPGQGLTGANVLTF